Shown below are 16 T cell receptor beta chains from a single sample sequenced in a study of T cell responses to AZD1222 COVID-19 vaccine. Sequencing used immunoSEQ multiplex PCR; TCRdb keeps in-frame clones, though not all of them. The repertoire holds about 51,000 clones, with about 90% as singletons. Sequenced here: peripheral blood, sampled 28 days after the second AZD1222 dose. The source is an adult who received the AZD1222 COVID-19 vaccine.

The chain carries TRBV5-1 and TRBJ2-5, with 12 bases that match TRBD2. This CDR3 region has 15 residues. CDR1 and CDR2 (germline): SGHRS, YFSETQ. V was clipped by 7 bases and J by 4 bases; unmatched bases: 8. DNA for the CDR3: TGCGCCAGCGGGACCCTAGCGGGAGGGAGAGAGACCCAGTACTTC. Amino acids: CASGTLAGGRETQYF.

The chain recombines TRBV12-5 with TRBJ1-2; TRBD1 might be the D (6 bases). V gave up 5 bases and J gave up 3 bases, with 16 bases separating them. The germline CDR1 and CDR2 sequences are LGHNT and FRNRAP. There are 15 residues in the CDR3. CDR3: CASGPSSQGYYGYTF. The CDR3, as DNA: TGTGCTAGTGGTCCTTCGTCACAGGGTTACTATGGCTACACCTTC.

V usage is TRBV7-8 and J usage is TRBJ1-2; D not certain. V was shortened by 0 bases and J by 4 bases, with 12 bases between the two germline ends. This CDR3 spans 15 amino acids. The germline gives CDR1 SGHVS, CDR2 FQNEAQ. The CDR3 coding sequence is TGTGCCAGCAGCTTAGCTAGATCTGGGAGCTATGGCTACACCTTC. Amino acid sequence: CASSLARSGSYGYTF.

This sequence joins TRBV19 and TRBJ1-5, with 10 bases that match TRBD1. The germline CDR1 and CDR2 sequences are LNHDA and SQIVND (reference sequence). Trimming removed 5 bases from V and 0 bases from J; junction bases left unmatched: 10. CDR3 length equals 18 residues. The CDR3 nucleotides read TGTGCCAGTAGTTCCCGGGACAGGGGATTTGGTAGCAATCAGCCCCAGCATTTT. It yields the protein CASSSRDRGFGSNQPQHF.

V and J are TRBV15 and TRBJ1-2; a possible D gene is TRBD1 (5 bases). Germline CDR1 reads LNHNV; CDR2 reads YYDKDF (reference sequence). The CDR3 has 16 residues. Between the trimmed V and J ends, which lost 1 base and 0 bases, there was a span of 12 bases. The CDR3 loop reads CATSRGQGLTNYGYTF. CDR3 in DNA: TGTGCCACCAGCAGAGGGCAGGGATTGACTAACTATGGCTACACCTTC.

V usage is TRBV7-2 and J usage is TRBJ2-3; D perhaps matches TRBD2 (5 bases). Per germline, CDR1 SGHTA and CDR2 FQGNSA. This CDR3 has 13 amino acids. V was clipped by 5 bases and J by 8 bases, with 14 bases between them. The CDR3 reads CASSATIPGTQYF. The CDR3 nucleotides read TGTGCCAGCAGCGCGACTATACCGGGTACGCAGTATTTT.

The chain is built from TRBV4-1 and TRBJ2-7, with 11 bases identical to TRBD1. This CDR3 has 17 residues. Trimming cost V 0 bases and J 6 bases; bases outside gene matches: 10. CDR1 MGHRA and CDR2 YSYEKL come from the germline V gene. This CDR3 is CASSQDKRGQGVSEQYF. DNA for the CDR3: TGCGCCAGCAGCCAAGATAAGAGGGGACAGGGGGTTAGCGAGCAGTACTTC.

Comment on this clone: An end of the junction does not agree with germline; a read error may underlie this. V gene TRBV9 combines with J gene TRBJ2-7; 13 nucleotides align to TRBD2. Looked up from germline, CDR1 is SGDLS and CDR2 is YYNGEE. The CDR3 is 14 amino acids. CDR3 coding DNA: TGTGCCAGCAGCGTATGGACTAGCGGGAGCCGCTTACTATTC. This gives the protein CASSVWTSGSRLLF.

As for this clone: Relative to the germline gene, one junction end is altered; a read error may explain this. V is TRBV3-1 (or the pseudogene TRBV3-2) and J is TRBJ2-7; D may be TRBD2 (7 bases). Germline V gene data show CDR1 as LGHDT and CDR2 as YNNKEL (reference sequence). The CDR3 has 16 amino acids. The CDR3 region has the DNA TGTGCCAGCAGACAAGGCGGGGGCGGTGGCTCCTACGAGCAGTACTTC. This codes for CASRQGGGGGSYEQYF.

The chain has TRBV10-1 and TRBJ1-1; possible D gene TRBD1, 6 bases. Germline loops: CDR1 WNHNN, CDR2 SYGVQD (reference sequence). V lost 2 bases and J lost 5, with 15 bases in between. CDR3 length equals 15 residues. The CDR3 bases are TGCGCCAGCAGTGAGGTGGGACAAGGGGGTACTGAAGCTTTCTTT. Its protein is CASSEVGQGGTEAFF.

The chain recombines TRBV3-1 (or the pseudogene TRBV3-2) with TRBJ2-1; D is perhaps TRBD2 (6 bases). Trimming took off 4 bases at V and 2 bases at J, with 12 bases between the two ends. From germline, CDR1 is LGHDT and CDR2 YNNKEL (reference sequence). The CDR3 has 15 residues. The CDR3 here is CASSPRDLTYNEQFF. CDR3 bases: TGTGCCAGCAGCCCCCGGGACTTGACCTACAATGAGCAGTTCTTC.

The gene calls are TRBV5-1 and TRBJ2-1; D gene ambiguous. The CDR3 runs to 12 residues. CDR1 is SGHRS and CDR2 is YFSETQ in the germline V gene. Trimming pared 2 bases from V and 5 bases from J, leaving 5 bases between. The CDR3 sequence is CASSFGDNEQFF. CDR3 sequence (DNA): TGCGCCAGCAGCTTCGGAGACAATGAGCAGTTCTTC.

The chain carries TRBV6-6 and TRBJ1-1; 9 bases are shared with TRBD1. Germline V gives CDR1 MNHNY, CDR2 SVGAGI (reference sequence). The trim removed 6 bases at V and 3 bases at J, leaving 8 bases unmatched. The CDR3 runs to 15 residues. CDR3 nucleotides: TGTGCCAGCAGACGTCCGGACAGGGGAGACACTGAAGCTTTCTTT. This codes for CASRRPDRGDTEAFF.

This clone has a handful of counts. The chain joins TRBV5-5 to TRBJ2-3; TRBD1 agrees at 7 bases. Germline V gene sequence: CDR1 SGHKS, CDR2 YYEKEE (reference sequence). V lost 2 bases to trimming and J lost 1 base; unmatched junction nucleotides: 1. This CDR3 region has 14 residues. CDR3 residues: CASSFTGGTDTQYF. CDR3 sequence (DNA): TGTGCCAGCAGCTTCACAGGGGGCACAGATACGCAGTATTTT.

The chain employs TRBV19 and TRBJ2-2; D unresolved. Germline-derived CDR1 and CDR2 are LNHDA and SQIVND (reference sequence). The CDR3 runs to 14 residues. The CDR3 coding sequence is TGTGCATCGTGCCGGGCCCCGAACACCGGGGAGCTGTTTTTT. It translates to CASCRAPNTGELFF.

The V and J genes are TRBV29-1 and TRBJ1-2, with TRBD1 identical over 8 bases. The CDR3 length is 13 residues. Germline CDR1 and CDR2: SQVTM and ANQGSEA. Losses at the gene ends were 5 bases for V and 8 bases for J; bases not matched to a gene: 10. CDR3 residues: CSVPWTGPRGYTF. In DNA, the CDR3 is TGCAGCGTTCCTTGGACAGGGCCGAGGGGCTACACCTTC.